A selection of T cell receptor beta chains follows, all from one sample in a study of cytomegalovirus exposure and HLA in healthy donors. TCRdb's table, derived via immunoSEQ multiplex PCR, lists solely in-frame clones and lacks some. The data hold about 360,000 clones, with 70% to 90% observed a single time. The sequenced sample was PBMCs. The receptors were gathered from a woman aged 18-30 years in good health and CMV-seronegative. Both conserved end residues are part of each CDR3. The D gene is left open where the match is weak. Clone sizes are given selectively: once, few, many, or a class where the clone is expanded.

TRBV7-3,TRBJ2-1,TRBD2,16,-,CASSLTLSAGGNEQFF,TGTGCCAGCAGCTTAACCCTGTCGGCGGGAGGCAATGAGCAGTTCTTC
TRBV6-1,TRBJ1-2,-,12,few,CATNRGAYGYTF,TGTGCCACCAACCGGGGTGCCTATGGCTACACCTTC
TRBV6-5,TRBJ2-6,-,15,-,CASSYTGSGANVLTF,TGTGCCAGCAGTTACACGGGATCTGGGGCCAACGTCCTGACTTTC
TRBV25-1,TRBJ2-3,TRBD2,16,-,CASSEGTSAYTDTQYF,TGTGCCAGCAGTGAAGGGACTAGCGCCTACACAGATACGCAGTATTTT
TRBV10-2,TRBJ2-7,-,12,-,CASSEDYIEQYF,TGCGCCAGCAGTGAGGACTATATCGAGCAGTACTTC
TRBV15,TRBJ2-7,-,14,few,CATSAGNNLHEQYF,TGTGCCACCAGCGCCGGGAACAACCTCCACGAGCAGTACTTC
TRBV6-1,TRBJ2-1,-,15,few,CASSERGSGNNEQFF,TGTGCCAGCAGTGAACGGGGTAGCGGTAACAATGAGCAGTTCTTC
TRBV5-1,TRBJ2-3,TRBD2,14,-,CASRREGLEDTQYF,TGCGCCAGCAGGCGGGAGGGCCTGGAAGATACGCAGTATTTT
TRBV27,TRBJ2-6,-,14,few,CASSLGGKANVLTF,TGTGCCAGCAGTTTAGGAGGGAAGGCCAACGTCCTGACTTTC
TRBV29-1,TRBJ1-1,-,10,-,CSGGGTEAFF,TGCAGCGGGGGAGGTACTGAAGCTTTCTTT
TRBV5-1,TRBJ2-7,-,19,-,CASSSEQGRYLQTTYEQYF,TGCGCCAGCAGCTCTGAACAGGGCAGATATCTCCAAACCACCTACGAGCAGTACTTC
TRBV25-1,TRBJ1-5,-,13,few,CASAGDGNQPQHF,TGTGCCAGCGCAGGGGATGGAAATCAGCCCCAGCATTTT
TRBV19,TRBJ1-5,TRBD1,15,-,CASSLRTGSGQPQHF,TGTGCCAGTAGTCTTCGGACAGGGAGCGGTCAGCCCCAGCATTTT
TRBV6-5,TRBJ1-1,TRBD1,12,-,CASTTTGKEAFF,TGTGCCAGCACCACGACAGGGAAGGAAGCTTTCTTT
TRBV28,TRBJ1-2,TRBD1,14,once,CASSLPGGGDGYTF,TGTGCCAGCAGTTTACCAGGGGGAGGCGATGGCTACACCTTC
TRBV10-2,TRBJ2-7,TRBD2,14,-,CASSPGLARLEQYF,TGCGCCAGCAGCCCGGGACTAGCAAGATTAGAGCAGTACTTC
TRBV11-2,TRBJ2-1,TRBD1,15,-,CASSSTGVTYNEQFF,TGTGCCAGCAGTTCAACAGGGGTCACCTACAATGAGCAGTTCTTC
TRBV18,TRBJ2-2,-,16,few,CASSPRQAGNTGELFF,TGTGCCAGCTCACCACGGCAAGCAGGGAACACCGGGGAGCTGTTTTTT
TRBV4-1,TRBJ1-1,TRBD1,17,-,CASSQARGQGGHTEAFF,TGCGCCAGCAGCCAAGCTAGGGGACAGGGGGGACACACTGAAGCTTTCTTT
TRBV19,TRBJ1-5,-,16,-,CASSPLHSPINQPQHF,TGTGCCAGTAGTCCGCTTCACAGTCCGATCAATCAGCCCCAGCATTTT
TRBV6-5,TRBJ1-2,-,14,-,CASRPQGGPGGYTF,TGTGCCAGCAGACCTCAGGGCGGCCCCGGTGGCTACACCTTC
TRBV30,TRBJ1-2,-,13,few,CAWSAPPGHGYTF,TGTGCCTGGAGCGCCCCGCCAGGGCATGGCTACACCTTC
TRBV28,TRBJ1-1,TRBD1,16,-,CASSLPTGVVNTEAFF,TGTGCCAGCAGTTTGCCGACAGGGGTTGTGAACACTGAAGCTTTCTTT
TRBV5-4,TRBJ1-1,-,13,-,CASSYDRNTEAFF,TGTGCCAGCAGCTACGACAGGAACACTGAAGCTTTCTTT
TRBV6-5,TRBJ2-7,TRBD2,14,once,CASSLTGRTNEQYF,TGTGCCAGCAGTCTGACCGGGAGGACCAACGAGCAGTACTTC
TRBV29-1,TRBJ2-1,-,15,-,CSVEAGLRDAWEQFF,TGCAGCGTTGAGGCCGGACTCCGGGATGCTTGGGAGCAGTTCTTC
TRBV4-1,TRBJ2-5,-,13,-,CASSQSEGETQYF,TGCGCCAGCAGCCAATCGGAGGGAGAGACCCAGTACTTC
TRBV28,TRBJ1-6,-,15,-,CASRPPQGYNSPLHF,TGTGCCAGCAGACCACCGCAGGGTTACAATTCACCCCTCCACTTT
TRBV2,TRBJ2-2,TRBD1,15,-,CASRGQATDTGELFF,TGTGCCAGCAGGGGACAGGCAACGGATACCGGGGAGCTGTTTTTT
TRBV7-9,TRBJ2-3,-,13,-,CASSATLTDTQYF,TGTGCCAGCAGCGCTACCCTCACAGATACGCAGTATTTT
TRBV9,TRBJ2-7,-,15,-,CASSESTGSSYEQYF,TGTGCCAGCAGCGAGAGTACCGGGAGCTCCTACGAGCAGTACTTC
TRBV18,TRBJ2-5,-,14,-,CASSPPPGGETQYF,TGTGCCAGCTCACCACCACCGGGGGGCGAGACCCAGTACTTC
TRBV11-3,TRBJ2-2,-,14,-,CASSQGGADRELFF,TGTGCCAGCAGCCAAGGAGGGGCGGACAGGGAGCTGTTTTTT
TRBV4-1,TRBJ2-7,-,14,-,CASSQKPQGNEQYF,TGCGCCAGCAGCCAGAAACCACAGGGAAACGAGCAGTACTTC
TRBV11-2,TRBJ1-2,TRBD1,18,-,CVTLEPGRSYDRVRGYTF,TGTGTCACGCTCGAGCCCGGTAGATCCTATGACAGGGTGAGGGGCTACACCTTC
TRBV28,TRBJ1-2,-,13,-,CASSTLPLRGYTF,TGTGCCAGCAGTACCCTGCCCTTGCGGGGCTACACCTTC
TRBV7-2,TRBJ2-7,-,17,-,CASSPPVGRDLPYEQYF,TGTGCCAGCAGCCCCCCAGTCGGGCGGGACCTCCCCTACGAGCAGTACTTC
TRBV30,TRBJ2-2,-,16,-,CAWTDPPGRTTGELFF,TGTGCCTGGACGGACCCACCGGGCAGGACTACCGGGGAGCTGTTTTTT